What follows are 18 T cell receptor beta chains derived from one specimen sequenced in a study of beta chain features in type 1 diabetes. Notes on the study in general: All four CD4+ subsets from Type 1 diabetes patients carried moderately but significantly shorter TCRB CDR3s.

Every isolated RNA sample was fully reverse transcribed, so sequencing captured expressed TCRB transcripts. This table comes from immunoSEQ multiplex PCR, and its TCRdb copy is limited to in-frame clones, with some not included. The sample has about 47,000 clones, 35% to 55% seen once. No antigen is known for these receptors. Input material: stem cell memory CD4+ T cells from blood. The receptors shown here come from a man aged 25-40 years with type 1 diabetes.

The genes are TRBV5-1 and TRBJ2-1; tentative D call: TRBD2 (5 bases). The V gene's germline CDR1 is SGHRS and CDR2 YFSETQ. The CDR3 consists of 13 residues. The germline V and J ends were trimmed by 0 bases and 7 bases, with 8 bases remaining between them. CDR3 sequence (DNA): TGCGCCAGCAGCTTGGCATCGGGGAATGAGCAGTTCTTC. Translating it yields CASSLASGNEQFF.

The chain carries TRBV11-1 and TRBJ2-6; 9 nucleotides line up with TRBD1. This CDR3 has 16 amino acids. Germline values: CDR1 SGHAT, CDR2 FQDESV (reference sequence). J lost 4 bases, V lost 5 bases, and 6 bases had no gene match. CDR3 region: CASSPWTGVGANVLTF. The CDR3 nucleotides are TGTGCCAGCAGCCCGTGGACAGGGGTAGGGGCCAACGTCCTGACTTTC.

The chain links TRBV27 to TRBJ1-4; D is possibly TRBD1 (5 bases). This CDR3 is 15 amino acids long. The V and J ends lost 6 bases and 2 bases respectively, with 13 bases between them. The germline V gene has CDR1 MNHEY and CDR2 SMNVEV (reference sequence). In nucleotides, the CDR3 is TGTGCCAGCAGCCCCTCACAGGCGACTAATGAAAAACTGTTTTTT. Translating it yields CASSPSQATNEKLFF. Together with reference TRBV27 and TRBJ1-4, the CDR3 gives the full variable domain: EAQVTQNPRYLITVTGKKLTVTCSQNMNHEYMSWYRQDPGLGLRQIYYSMNVEVTDKGDVPEGYKVSRKEKRNFPLILESPSPNQTSLYFCASSPSQATNEKLFFGSGTQLSVL.

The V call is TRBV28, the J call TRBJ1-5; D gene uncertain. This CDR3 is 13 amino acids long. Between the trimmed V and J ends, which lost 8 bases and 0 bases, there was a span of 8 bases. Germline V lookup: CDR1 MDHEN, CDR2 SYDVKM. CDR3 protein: CASGGYSNQPQHF. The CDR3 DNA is TGTGCCAGCGGAGGTTATAGCAATCAGCCCCAGCATTTT.

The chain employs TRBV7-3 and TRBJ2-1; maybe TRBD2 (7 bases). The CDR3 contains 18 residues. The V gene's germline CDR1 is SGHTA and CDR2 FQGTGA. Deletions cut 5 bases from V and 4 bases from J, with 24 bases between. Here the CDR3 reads CASSPVGRGGSGYNEQFF. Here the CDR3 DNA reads TGTGCCAGCAGCCCCGTAGGGAGGGGGGGGAGTGGGTACAATGAGCAGTTCTTC.

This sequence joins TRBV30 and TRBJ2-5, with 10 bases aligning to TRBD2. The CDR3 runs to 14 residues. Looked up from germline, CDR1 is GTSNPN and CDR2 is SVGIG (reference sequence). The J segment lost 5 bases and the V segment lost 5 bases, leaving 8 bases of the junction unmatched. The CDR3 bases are TGTGCCTGGGCCGCAGCGGGAGGGCCGGAGACCCAGTACTTC. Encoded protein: CAWAAAGGPETQYF.

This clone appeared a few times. The CDR3 is CATSRGRTGDWYGYTF. Written as DNA, the CDR3 is TGTGCCACCAGCAGAGGGAGGACAGGGGACTGGTATGGCTACACCTTC. The chain employs TRBV15 and TRBJ1-2; 9 nucleotides match TRBD1. Per the germline V gene, CDR1 is LNHNV and CDR2 is YYDKDF (reference sequence). CDR3 size: 16 residues. V shed 1 base, J shed 5 bases, and the junction held 8 bases outside the gene matches.

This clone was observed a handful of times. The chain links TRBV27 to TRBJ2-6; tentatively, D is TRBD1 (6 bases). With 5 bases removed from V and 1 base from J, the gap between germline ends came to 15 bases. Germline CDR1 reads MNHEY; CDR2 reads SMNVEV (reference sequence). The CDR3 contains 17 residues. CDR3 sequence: CASSKNYRVSGANVLTF. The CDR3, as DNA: TGTGCCAGCAGTAAGAACTACAGGGTATCTGGGGCCAACGTCCTGACTTTC.

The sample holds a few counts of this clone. The CDR3 reads CASSTRVGEQFF. CDR3 bases: TGTGCCAGCAGCACCAGGGTTGGTGAGCAGTTCTTC. The J gene is TRBJ2-1, the V gene TRBV11-2; possibly TRBD1 for D (5 bases). Germline lookup yields CDR1 SGHAT and CDR2 FQNNGV. CDR3 length: 12 amino acids. Trimming took 5 bases from V and 9 from J, leaving 11 bases between them. Looking up the rest from reference TRBV11-2 and TRBJ2-1 gives the full variable domain: EAGVAQSPRYKIIEKRQSVAFWCNPISGHATLYWYQQILGQGPKLLIQFQNNGVVDDSQLPKDRFSAERLKGVDSTLKIQPAKLEDSAVYLCASSTRVGEQFFGPGTRLTVL.

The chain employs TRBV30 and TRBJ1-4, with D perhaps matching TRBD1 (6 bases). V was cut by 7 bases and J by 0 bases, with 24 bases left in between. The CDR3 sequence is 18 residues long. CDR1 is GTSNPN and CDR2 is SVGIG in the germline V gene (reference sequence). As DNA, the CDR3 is TGTGCCTCGCGGGGGGGGGCCGGTATCCTTGCAACTAATGAAAAACTGTTTTTT. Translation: CASRGGAGILATNEKLFF.

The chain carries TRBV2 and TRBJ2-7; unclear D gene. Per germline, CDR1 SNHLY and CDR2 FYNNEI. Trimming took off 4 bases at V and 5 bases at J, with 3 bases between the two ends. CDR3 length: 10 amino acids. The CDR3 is CASSVNEQYF. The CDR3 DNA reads TGTGCCAGCAGTGTTAACGAGCAGTACTTC.

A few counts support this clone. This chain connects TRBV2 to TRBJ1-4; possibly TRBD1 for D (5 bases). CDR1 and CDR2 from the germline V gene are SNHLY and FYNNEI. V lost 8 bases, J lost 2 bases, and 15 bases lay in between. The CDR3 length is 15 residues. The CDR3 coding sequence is TGTGCCAGCCGAGCCAGGGTGATCACTAATGAAAAACTGTTTTTT. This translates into CASRARVITNEKLFF.

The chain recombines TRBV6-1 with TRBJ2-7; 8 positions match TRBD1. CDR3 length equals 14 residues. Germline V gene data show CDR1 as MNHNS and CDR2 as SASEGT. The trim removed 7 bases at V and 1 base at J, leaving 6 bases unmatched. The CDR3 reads CASTSGTGSYEQYF. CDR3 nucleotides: TGTGCCAGCACCTCCGGGACAGGTTCCTACGAGCAGTACTTC.

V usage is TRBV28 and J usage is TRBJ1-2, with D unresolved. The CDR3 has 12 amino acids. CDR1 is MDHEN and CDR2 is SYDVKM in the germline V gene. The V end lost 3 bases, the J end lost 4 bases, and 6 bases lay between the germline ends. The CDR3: CASSLVGYGYTF. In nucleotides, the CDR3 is TGTGCCAGCAGTTTGGTCGGCTATGGCTACACCTTC.

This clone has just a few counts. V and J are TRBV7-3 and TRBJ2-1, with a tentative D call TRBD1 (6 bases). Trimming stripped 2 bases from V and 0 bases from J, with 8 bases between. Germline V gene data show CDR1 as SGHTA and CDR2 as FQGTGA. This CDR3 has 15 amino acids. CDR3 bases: TGTGCCAGCAGCTTAGGGGGCGACTCCTACAATGAGCAGTTCTTC. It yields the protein CASSLGGDSYNEQFF. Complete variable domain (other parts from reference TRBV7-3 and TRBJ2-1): GAGVSQTPSNKVTEKGKYVELRCDPISGHTALYWYRQSLGQGPEFLIYFQGTGAADDSGLPNDRFFAVRPEGSVSTLKIQRTERGDSAVYLCASSLGGDSYNEQFFGPGTRLTVL.

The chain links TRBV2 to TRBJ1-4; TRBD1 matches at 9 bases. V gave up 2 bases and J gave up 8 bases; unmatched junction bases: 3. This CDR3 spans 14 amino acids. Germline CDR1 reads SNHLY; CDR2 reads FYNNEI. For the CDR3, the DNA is TGTGCCAGCAGTGAAAGGACAGGGGTAGAAAAACTGTTTTTT. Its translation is CASSERTGVEKLFF.

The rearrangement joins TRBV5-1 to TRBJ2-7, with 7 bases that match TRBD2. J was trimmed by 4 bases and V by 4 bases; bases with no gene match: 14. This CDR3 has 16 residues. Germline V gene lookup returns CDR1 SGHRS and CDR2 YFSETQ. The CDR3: CASSRSPGLISYEQYF. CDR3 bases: TGCGCCAGCAGCCGGTCCCCGGGACTAATCTCGTACGAGCAGTACTTC.

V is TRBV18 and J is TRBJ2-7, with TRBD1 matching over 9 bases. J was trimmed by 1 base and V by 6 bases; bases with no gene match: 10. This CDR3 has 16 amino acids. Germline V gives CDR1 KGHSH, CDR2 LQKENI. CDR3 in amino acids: CASSQPGTGKSYEQYF. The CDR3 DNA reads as TGTGCCAGCTCGCAACCCGGGACAGGGAAATCCTACGAGCAGTACTTC.